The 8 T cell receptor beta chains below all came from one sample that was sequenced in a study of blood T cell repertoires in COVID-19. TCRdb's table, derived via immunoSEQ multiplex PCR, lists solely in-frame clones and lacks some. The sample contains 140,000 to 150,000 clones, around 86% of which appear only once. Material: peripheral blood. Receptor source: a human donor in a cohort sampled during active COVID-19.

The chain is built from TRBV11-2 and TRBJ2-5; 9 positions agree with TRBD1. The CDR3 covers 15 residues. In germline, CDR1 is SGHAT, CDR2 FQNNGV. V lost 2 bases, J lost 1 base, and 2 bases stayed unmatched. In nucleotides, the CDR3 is TGTGCCAGCAGCTTAAACAGGGGGCGCCAAGAGACCCAGTACTTC. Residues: CASSLNRGRQETQYF.

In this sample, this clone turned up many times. Written as DNA, the CDR3 is TGCGCCAGCAGCTTGGAGGGTTTGGGGGCCACCTACGAGCAGTACTTC. Residues: CASSLEGLGATYEQYF. The V and J genes are TRBV5-1 and TRBJ2-7, with TRBD1 as a possible D gene (6 bases). The length of the CDR3 is 16 residues. Germline V CDR1 and CDR2: SGHRS, YFSETQ. Trimming pared 0 bases from V and 2 bases from J, leaving 15 bases between.

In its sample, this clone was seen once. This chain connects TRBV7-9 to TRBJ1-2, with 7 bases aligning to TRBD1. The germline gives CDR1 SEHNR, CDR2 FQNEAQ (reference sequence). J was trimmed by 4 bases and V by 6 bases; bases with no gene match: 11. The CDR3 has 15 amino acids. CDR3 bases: TGTGCCAGCAGGTTCACAGGGGCCGCCGGCTATGGCTACACCTTC. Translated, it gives CASRFTGAAGYGYTF.

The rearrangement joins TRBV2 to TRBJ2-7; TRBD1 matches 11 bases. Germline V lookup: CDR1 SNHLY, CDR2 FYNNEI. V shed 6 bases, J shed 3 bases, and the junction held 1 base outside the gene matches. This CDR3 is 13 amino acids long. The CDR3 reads CASRGTGGYEQYF. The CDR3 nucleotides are TGTGCCAGCAGAGGGACAGGGGGCTACGAGCAGTACTTC.

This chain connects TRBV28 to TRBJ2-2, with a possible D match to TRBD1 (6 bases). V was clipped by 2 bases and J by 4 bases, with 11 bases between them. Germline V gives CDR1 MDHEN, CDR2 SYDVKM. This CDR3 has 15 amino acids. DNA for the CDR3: TGTGCCAGCAGTTTACAGGGGTGGGGCACCGGGGAGCTGTTTTTT. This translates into CASSLQGWGTGELFF.

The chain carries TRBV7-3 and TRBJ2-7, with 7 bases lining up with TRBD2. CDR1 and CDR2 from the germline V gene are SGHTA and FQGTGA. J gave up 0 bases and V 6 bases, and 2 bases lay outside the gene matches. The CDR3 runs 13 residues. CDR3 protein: CASSREASYEQYF. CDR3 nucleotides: TGTGCCAGCAGTCGGGAGGCCTCCTACGAGCAGTACTTC.

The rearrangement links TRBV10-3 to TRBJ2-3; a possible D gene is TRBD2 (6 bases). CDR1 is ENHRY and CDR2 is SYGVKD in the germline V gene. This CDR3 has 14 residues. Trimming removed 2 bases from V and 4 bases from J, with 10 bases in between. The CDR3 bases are TGTGCCATCAGTGAGCGTAGCGGCGCAGATACGCAGTATTTT. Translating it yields CAISERSGADTQYF.

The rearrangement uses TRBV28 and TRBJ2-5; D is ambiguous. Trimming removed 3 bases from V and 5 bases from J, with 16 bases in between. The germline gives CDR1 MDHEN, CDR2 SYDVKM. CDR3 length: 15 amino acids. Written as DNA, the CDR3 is TGTGCCAGCAGTTTCGAGTGGAGAACGCGGGAGACCCAGTACTTC. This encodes CASSFEWRTRETQYF.